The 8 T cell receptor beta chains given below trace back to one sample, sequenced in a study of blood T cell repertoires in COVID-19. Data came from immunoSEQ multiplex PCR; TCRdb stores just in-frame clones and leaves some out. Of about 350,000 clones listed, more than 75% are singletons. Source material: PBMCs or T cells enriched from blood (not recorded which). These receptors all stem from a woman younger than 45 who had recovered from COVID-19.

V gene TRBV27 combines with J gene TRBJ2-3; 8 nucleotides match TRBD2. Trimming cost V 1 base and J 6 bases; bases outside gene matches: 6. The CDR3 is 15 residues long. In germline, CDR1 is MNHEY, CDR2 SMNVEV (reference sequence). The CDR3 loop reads CASSLFGGARDTQYF. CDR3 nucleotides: TGTGCCAGCAGTTTATTCGGGGGGGCAAGGGATACGCAGTATTTT.

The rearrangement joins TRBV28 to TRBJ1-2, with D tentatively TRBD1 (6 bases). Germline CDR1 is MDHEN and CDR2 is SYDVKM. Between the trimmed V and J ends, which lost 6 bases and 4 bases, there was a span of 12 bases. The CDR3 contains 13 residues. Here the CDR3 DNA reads TGTGCCAGCAGGGTACAGGGCATCTATGGCTACACCTTC. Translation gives CASRVQGIYGYTF.

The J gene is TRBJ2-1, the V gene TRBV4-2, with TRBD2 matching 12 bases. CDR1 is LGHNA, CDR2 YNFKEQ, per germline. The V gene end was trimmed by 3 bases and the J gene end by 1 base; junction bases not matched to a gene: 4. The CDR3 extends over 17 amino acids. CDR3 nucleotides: TGTGCCAGCAGCCAGAGTCTAGCGGGAGGGTCCTACAATGAGCAGTTCTTC. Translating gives CASSQSLAGGSYNEQFF.

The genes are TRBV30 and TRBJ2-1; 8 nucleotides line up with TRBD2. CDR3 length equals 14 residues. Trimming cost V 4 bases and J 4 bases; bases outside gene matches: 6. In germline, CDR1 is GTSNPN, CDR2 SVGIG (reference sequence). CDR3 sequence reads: CAWNSGGPYNEQFF. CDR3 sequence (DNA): TGTGCCTGGAACAGCGGGGGCCCGTACAATGAGCAGTTCTTC.

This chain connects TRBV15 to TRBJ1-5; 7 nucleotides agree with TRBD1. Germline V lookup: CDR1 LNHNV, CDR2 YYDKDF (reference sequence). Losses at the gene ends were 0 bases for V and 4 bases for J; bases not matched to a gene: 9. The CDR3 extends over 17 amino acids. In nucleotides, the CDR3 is TGTGCCACCAGCAGAGAGGGCCGGGGACAGAGTAATCAGCCCCAGCATTTT. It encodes CATSREGRGQSNQPQHF.

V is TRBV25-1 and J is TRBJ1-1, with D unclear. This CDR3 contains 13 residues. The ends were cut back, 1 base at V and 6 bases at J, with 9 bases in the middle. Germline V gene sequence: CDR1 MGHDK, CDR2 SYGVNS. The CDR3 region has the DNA TGTGCCAGCAGTGAATTCGACACCGCTGAAGCTTTCTTT. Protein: CASSEFDTAEAFF.

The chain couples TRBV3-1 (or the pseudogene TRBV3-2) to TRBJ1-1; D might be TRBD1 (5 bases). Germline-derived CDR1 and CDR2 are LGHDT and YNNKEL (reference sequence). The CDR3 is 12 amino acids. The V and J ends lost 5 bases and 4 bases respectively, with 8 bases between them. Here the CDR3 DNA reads TGTGCCAGCAGCGGGGGGGGCACTGAAGCTTTCTTT. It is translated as CASSGGGTEAFF.

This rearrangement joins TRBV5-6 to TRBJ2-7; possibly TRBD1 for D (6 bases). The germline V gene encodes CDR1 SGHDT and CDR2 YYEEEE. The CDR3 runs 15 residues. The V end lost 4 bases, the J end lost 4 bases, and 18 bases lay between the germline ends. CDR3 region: CASSKTGTLSYEQYF. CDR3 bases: TGTGCCAGCAGCAAGACCGGGACACTCTCATACGAGCAGTACTTC.